Following are 32 T cell receptor beta chains from one sample sequenced in a study of T-cell memory formation after mild COVID-19. TCRdb fed the 5' RACE reads into MiXCR, producing one record per CDR3 protein. Found here are 40,000 to 60,000 distinct CDR3 sequences, approximately 9.1% of them singletons; the top ten hold about 10%. The specimen was PBMCs or a T cell subset sorted from them (not recorded which). Every receptor here comes from an adult woman who had mild COVID-19 (a few samples of this study predate the infection). Cell type and time point are not known.

This clonotype was found a few times. This sequence joins TRBV5-5 and TRBJ1-1, with 7 bases identical to TRBD1. Trimming cost V 3 bases and J 5 bases; bases outside gene matches: 4. Germline V gives CDR1 SGHKS, CDR2 YYEKEE (reference sequence). The CDR3 runs 13 residues. CDR3: CASSSDRDTEAFF. The CDR3 nucleotides are TGTGCCAGCAGCTCCGACAGGGATACTGAAGCTTTCTTT.

This clonotype occurred a few times. The J gene is TRBJ2-6, the V gene TRBV5-1; tentative D call: TRBD1 (6 bases). The CDR3 runs 16 residues. Germline CDR1 SGHRS, CDR2 YFSETQ. The V end was cut by 2 bases, the J end by 4 bases, with 13 bases between. The CDR3 bases are TGCGCCAGCAGCTTTAACACAGGGACAGGGGCCAACGTCCTGACTTTC. Its protein product is CASSFNTGTGANVLTF.

The table lists this clonotype with a few counts. V usage is TRBV6-2 or TRBV6-3 and J usage is TRBJ2-7; no clear D. This CDR3 contains 12 residues. Germline CDR1 and CDR2: MNHEY and SVGEGT. The V gene lost 4 bases and the J gene lost 3 bases, with 7 bases spanning the gap. The CDR3 DNA reads as TGTGCCAGCAGTTCCCAAGTCTACGAGCAGTACTTC. Amino acids: CASSSQVYEQYF.

Only a few counts were recorded for this clonotype. The J gene is TRBJ1-2, the V gene TRBV20-1, with D maybe TRBD1 (6 bases). Germline loops: CDR1 DFQATT, CDR2 SNEGSKA (reference sequence). The germline V and J ends were trimmed by 2 bases and 8 bases, with 9 bases remaining between them. The length of the CDR3 is 11 residues. The CDR3 here is CSARWGGGYTF. The CDR3 DNA reads as TGCAGTGCTAGATGGGGGGGCGGCTACACCTTC.

The table lists this clonotype with many counts. V and J are TRBV11-3 and TRBJ1-2; no firm D call. Looked up from germline, CDR1 is SGHNT and CDR2 is YENEEA. Trimming shortened V by 4 bases and J by 4 bases, and 10 bases separated the two germline ends. The CDR3 loop spans 13 amino acids. In DNA form, the CDR3 reads TGTGCCAGCAGCTACAAGGCCCTCTATGGCTACACCTTC. Its protein product is CASSYKALYGYTF.

This clonotype turned up a few times. The CDR3 here is CASSQDLKRGGDSWQGGYGYTF. The CDR3 region has the DNA TGCGCCAGCAGCCAAGATTTGAAGCGGGGCGGCGACAGTTGGCAGGGGGGCTATGGCTACACCTTC. This chain uses TRBV4-3 with TRBJ1-2, with TRBD1 matching over 7 bases. Germline lookup yields CDR1 LGHNA and CDR2 YSLEER. Trimming at V came to 0 bases and at J to 4 bases, leaving 26 bases not matched to a gene. This CDR3 is 22 amino acids long.

This clonotype was seen just once. V is TRBV12-3 or TRBV12-4 and J is TRBJ2-2; 11 bases map to TRBD2. Unmatched junction bases numbered 8, after V lost 4 bases and J lost 4 bases. CDR3 size: 17 residues. The CDR3 loop reads CASSSSTSGSLTGELFF. The CDR3 DNA sequence: TGTGCCAGCAGTTCAAGTACTAGCGGGAGTCTCACCGGGGAGCTGTTTTTT.

This clonotype came up many times. J is TRBJ2-2 and V is TRBV5-1, with 8 bases identical to TRBD2. The CDR3 length is 18 residues. Germline CDR1 is SGHRS and CDR2 is YFSETQ. V lost 2 bases and J lost 1; bases outside the gene matches: 10. The CDR3 loop is CASSLSPSGGRNTGELFF. In DNA, the CDR3 is TGCGCCAGCAGCTTATCCCCCTCGGGAGGGAGGAACACCGGGGAGCTGTTTTTT.

This clonotype was seen many times. This sequence joins TRBV18 and TRBJ1-1, with a tentative D call TRBD1 (6 bases). V lost 1 base and J 1 base, leaving 19 bases between the germline ends. CDR1 KGHSH and CDR2 LQKENI come from the germline V gene. The CDR3 runs to 18 residues. The CDR3: CASSPLHGRTATNTEAFF. The CDR3 nucleotides are TGTGCCAGCTCACCACTCCACGGAAGGACAGCTACGAACACTGAAGCTTTCTTT.

V and J are TRBV4-1 and TRBJ2-5; perhaps TRBD2 as D (6 bases). The CDR3 is made up of 17 amino acids. The germline V and J ends were trimmed by 0 bases and 4 bases, with 18 bases remaining between them. Germline CDR1 and CDR2: MGHRA and YSYEKL. For the CDR3, the DNA is TGCGCCAGCAGCCAAGATAGGGGAGGACTTGTCGGAGAGACCCAGTACTTC. Its translation is CASSQDRGGLVGETQYF.

This clonotype has ten or more counts. The chain combines TRBV5-1 with TRBJ2-1, with D uncertain. The germline V gene has CDR1 SGHRS and CDR2 YFSETQ. The CDR3 contains 15 residues. Trimming took off 4 bases at V and 6 bases at J, with 17 bases between the two ends. The CDR3 DNA sequence: TGCGCCAGCAGCCCCCAGTCAGAGGTGGGCAATGAGCAGTTCTTC. Encoded protein: CASSPQSEVGNEQFF.

This clonotype has only a few counts. The chain recombines TRBV20-1 with TRBJ1-2; D is perhaps TRBD1 (6 bases). CDR1 is DFQATT, CDR2 SNEGSKA, per germline (reference sequence). Deletions cut 3 bases from V and 4 bases from J, with 18 bases between. The CDR3 spans 15 residues. The CDR3 coding sequence is TGCAGTGCTAGGCGAGGGGCCAGGGGAACCTATGGCTACACCTTC. The encoded protein is CSARRGARGTYGYTF.

This chain links TRBV4-2 with TRBJ2-5; D possibly corresponds to TRBD1 (5 bases). CDR1 is LGHNA, CDR2 YNFKEQ, per germline. V was clipped by 1 base and J by 5 bases, with 23 bases between them. The CDR3 totals 18 residues. DNA for the CDR3: TGTGCCAGCAGCCAAGGAGTGGGGCGCGGTGCCTATGGGGAGACCCAGTACTTC. Amino acid sequence: CASSQGVGRGAYGETQYF.

Ten or more counts support this clonotype. The chain couples TRBV20-1 to TRBJ2-7; either TRBD1 or TRBD2 may fit D (5 bases each). Trimming took off 1 base at V and 3 bases at J, with 10 bases between the two ends. Per germline, CDR1 DFQATT and CDR2 SNEGSKA (reference sequence). CDR3 size: 13 residues. The CDR3 here is CSARGQGRYEQYF. The CDR3 DNA is TGCAGTGCTAGAGGCCAGGGACGCTACGAGCAGTACTTC.

The V call is TRBV7-6, the J call TRBJ2-5; no definite D call. The germline V gene has CDR1 SGHVS and CDR2 FNYEAQ. V shed 5 bases and J shed 0 bases, with 10 bases lying between them. The CDR3 spans 14 residues. DNA of the CDR3: TGTGCCAGCAGCAACCCAGACTACCAAGAGACCCAGTACTTC. This sequence encodes CASSNPDYQETQYF.

The V call is TRBV19, the J call TRBJ2-1; 8 positions match TRBD1. The germline V gene has CDR1 LNHDA and CDR2 SQIVND (reference sequence). J was trimmed by 6 bases and V by 5 bases; bases with no gene match: 15. The CDR3 length is 17 residues. The CDR3 here is CASSPKHRDRIGNEQFF. For the CDR3, the DNA is TGTGCCAGTAGTCCGAAACATAGGGACAGGATAGGCAATGAGCAGTTCTTC.

This clonotype was counted many times. This CDR3 is CASRDRGKETQYF. The CDR3 DNA follows: TGTGCCAGCAGGGACAGAGGGAAAGAGACCCAGTACTTC. The chain recombines TRBV6-6 with TRBJ2-5; possibly TRBD1 for D (6 bases). The CDR3 is 13 residues long. With 6 bases removed from V and 3 bases from J, the gap between germline ends came to 11 bases. The V gene's germline CDR1 is MNHNY and CDR2 SVGAGI (reference sequence).

CDR3 amino acids: CASSRRTGSNQPQHF. The CDR3 nucleotides are TGCGCCAGCAGCCGAAGGACAGGAAGCAATCAGCCCCAGCATTTT. The gene calls are TRBV4-1 and TRBJ1-5, with 7 bases matching TRBD1. Looked up from germline, CDR1 is MGHRA and CDR2 is YSYEKL. V dropped 4 bases and J dropped 1; count of bases not matched to a gene: 4. The CDR3 runs to 15 residues.

This clonotype was detected only a few times. The CDR3 nucleotides read TGTGCCAGCAGCACAGGTTTCGGGGAAAAACTGTTTTTT. It codes for CASSTGFGEKLFF. The chain has TRBV6-5 and TRBJ1-4; the D gene is possibly TRBD1 (5 bases). V shed 6 bases and J shed 8 bases, with 13 bases lying between them. Germline-derived CDR1 and CDR2 are MNHEY and SVGAGI. The CDR3 spans 13 residues.

This clonotype was recorded many times. The gene calls are TRBV27 and TRBJ2-3; weak D call: TRBD2 (5 bases). The CDR3 length is 15 residues. Germline V gene lookup returns CDR1 MNHEY and CDR2 SMNVEV (reference sequence). V was shortened by 1 base and J by 3 bases, with 11 bases between the two germline ends. CDR3 nucleotide sequence: TGTGCCAGCAGTTTATGGGCGGGCGGGACAGATACGCAGTATTTT. Its protein product is CASSLWAGGTDTQYF.

The chain links TRBV29-1 to TRBJ2-7; 10 nucleotides agree with TRBD2. From germline, CDR1 is SQVTM and CDR2 ANQGSEA. This CDR3 region has 13 residues. The ends lost 7 bases at V and 4 bases at J; junction bases unmatched: 7. Here the CDR3 DNA reads TGCAGCGCGTTATCTAGCGGGGGTTACGAGCAGTACTTC. Translation gives CSALSSGGYEQYF.

This clonotype was recorded at least ten times. The chain joins TRBV11-2 to TRBJ2-1; 7 positions match TRBD1. In germline, CDR1 is SGHAT, CDR2 FQNNGV. CDR3 length equals 13 residues. The junction had 7 bases not matched to a gene; V was cut back by 5 bases and J by 9 bases. The CDR3 sequence is CASSPTGWVEQFF. The CDR3 nucleotides read TGTGCCAGCAGCCCGACAGGGTGGGTTGAGCAGTTCTTC.

This clonotype was seen at least ten times. This chain links TRBV28 with TRBJ2-7; D is ambiguous. V lost 5 bases and J 4 bases, leaving 6 bases between the germline ends. This CDR3 is 11 amino acids long. Germline CDR1 reads MDHEN; CDR2 reads SYDVKM. In DNA form, the CDR3 reads TGTGCCAGCAGTACGAAATACGAGCAGTACTTC. Its translation: CASSTKYEQYF. The entire variable domain, with the rest obtained from reference TRBV28 and TRBJ2-7, is as follows: DVKVTQSSRYLVKRTGEKVFLECVQDMDHENMFWYRQDPGLGLRLIYFSYDVKMKEKGDIPEGYSVSREKKERFSLILESASTNQTSMYLCASSTKYEQYFGPGTRLTVT.

The chain employs TRBV25-1 and TRBJ2-6; 10 bases map to TRBD1. CDR1 and CDR2 from the germline V gene are MGHDK and SYGVNS. The CDR3 totals 16 residues. Unmatched junction bases numbered 3, after V lost 6 bases and J lost 1 base. The CDR3 region is CASRTGGNSGANVLTF. The CDR3 nucleotides are TGTGCCAGCAGGACAGGGGGCAATTCTGGGGCCAACGTCCTGACTTTC.

CDR3 residues: CASSLDLFGETQYF. CDR3 DNA sequence: TGTGCCAGCAGCTTAGATCTGTTCGGCGAGACCCAGTACTTC. This chain uses TRBV7-8 with TRBJ2-5; D unclear. V was shortened by 1 base and J by 5 bases, with 11 bases between the two germline ends. Germline CDR1 reads SGHVS; CDR2 reads FQNEAQ. The CDR3 contains 14 residues.

This clonotype has ten or more counts. The chain joins TRBV6-1 to TRBJ2-3; 8 bases are a match to TRBD2. The CDR3 is made up of 16 amino acids. V lost 3 bases to trimming and J lost 2 bases; unmatched junction nucleotides: 7. Looked up from germline, CDR1 is MNHNS and CDR2 is SASEGT. Here the CDR3 DNA reads TGTGCCAGCAGTGACCCAGCGGGGGCCTCCACAGATACGCAGTATTTT. This encodes CASSDPAGASTDTQYF.

The chain employs TRBV29-1 and TRBJ2-7; TRBD1 might be the D (6 bases). The V and J ends lost 6 bases and 1 base respectively, with 13 bases between them. CDR1 is SQVTM and CDR2 is ANQGSEA in the germline V gene. The CDR3 is made up of 13 amino acids. CDR3 residues: CSVVRTVSYEQYF. CDR3 DNA: TGCAGCGTCGTCCGGACAGTGTCCTACGAGCAGTACTTC.

The V call is TRBV5-1, the J call TRBJ2-7; D possibly uses TRBD1 or TRBD2 (6 bases each). Deletions cut 1 base from V and 0 bases from J, with 11 bases between. CDR1 is SGHRS, CDR2 YFSETQ, per germline. The CDR3 is 15 amino acids. For the CDR3, the DNA is TGCGCCAGCAGCTTGCCGGGGGCGAGCTCCTACGAGCAGTACTTC. It encodes CASSLPGASSYEQYF.

This clonotype was found many times. V usage is TRBV20-1 and J usage is TRBJ1-1; 8 bases line up with TRBD1. This CDR3 has 15 residues. V gave up 2 bases and J gave up 4 bases; unmatched junction bases: 9. Germline CDR1 is DFQATT and CDR2 is SNEGSKA (reference sequence). CDR3 loop: CSARKQQGVSTEAFF. The CDR3 DNA follows: TGCAGTGCTAGAAAACAACAGGGGGTCTCCACTGAAGCTTTCTTT.

The chain recombines TRBV10-3 with TRBJ2-5; tentative D call: TRBD2 (6 bases). Germline V gene lookup returns CDR1 ENHRY and CDR2 SYGVKD. The CDR3 is made up of 13 amino acids. Trimming removed 3 bases at V and 5 bases at J, with 10 bases between. CDR3 residues: CAISDGGSETQYF. In DNA form, the CDR3 reads TGTGCCATCAGTGATGGGGGGAGCGAGACCCAGTACTTC.

This clonotype was detected ten times or more. The rearrangement joins TRBV7-2 to TRBJ2-7; 7 bases agree with TRBD1. The CDR3 runs to 14 residues. Per germline, CDR1 SGHTA and CDR2 FQGNSA. The trim removed 6 bases at V and 4 bases at J, leaving 9 bases unmatched. CDR3 DNA sequence: TGTGCCAGCAGTTCGACAGGGCCCGGATACGAGCAGTACTTC. It translates to CASSSTGPGYEQYF.

In this sample, this clonotype turned up many times. V is TRBV7-2 and J is TRBJ1-2; weak D call: TRBD1 (6 bases). Germline CDR1 reads SGHTA; CDR2 reads FQGNSA. Trimming took 0 bases from V and 4 from J, leaving 12 bases between them. The CDR3 is made up of 15 amino acids. This chain's CDR3 is CASSLAPGGGYGYTF. The CDR3 nucleotides read TGTGCCAGCAGCTTAGCGCCGGGGGGCGGCTATGGCTACACCTTC.